This is a list of T cell receptor beta chains from one sample in a study of response to subunit inactivated influenza vaccine. Via MiXCR, TCRdb re-called the RT-PCR reads, giving one row per CDR3 protein. The table includes about 520,000 distinct CDR3 sequences, more than 7% detected once. The specimen was PBMCs from blood, collected approximately 25 months after vaccination. The receptors originated from a man between 50 and 75 years old who received an inactivated influenza vaccine. CDR3s include the opening cysteine and the closing phenylalanine or tryptophan. Fields, in order: J gene, V gene, D gene, clone size, CDR3 DNA, CDR3 protein. A D gene is named only where the DNA matches it firmly. A row's size may be missing; if present it is once, few, many or a size class.

TRBJ2-1 TRBV20-1 . once TGCAGTACACTCGACTGGGGGGCCACCTACAATGAGCAGTTCTTC CSTLDWGATYNEQFF
TRBJ2-7 TRBV20-1 TRBD2 . TGCAGTGCAACCACTCCCGGACTAGCAGTCGAGCAGTACTTC CSATTPGLAVEQYF
TRBJ2-1 TRBV5-1 . . TGCGCCAGCAGCTTCGCCCCGGTTGACAGTTACAATGAGCAGTTCTTC CASSFAPVDSYNEQFF
TRBJ2-5 TRBV4-2 . . TGTGCCAGCAGCCGATGGGTCCAGGATTTGGAGACCCAGTACTTC CASSRWVQDLETQYF
TRBJ2-7 TRBV5-5 . few TGTGCCAGCAGCTTGGTAGGCAGGCCCCTCGGGAACGAGCAGTACTTC CASSLVGRPLGNEQYF
TRBJ1-5 TRBV7-2 . many TGTGCCAGCAGCTTACGGCCGGGGGTCGCTCAGCCCCAGCATTTT CASSLRPGVAQPQHF
TRBJ1-1 TRBV2 TRBD1 few TGTGCCAGCAGGGGACAGGGGACGGCTGAAGCTTTCTTT CASRGQGTAEAFF
TRBJ2-5 TRBV20-1 . . TGCAGTGCTAGCCATCGGGGTCGAGAGACCCAGTACTTC CSASHRGRETQYF
TRBJ2-3 TRBV7-2 TRBD2 many TGTGCCAGCAGCTTAGGACTAGCGGGAGGCACAGATACGCAGTATTTT CASSLGLAGGTDTQYF
TRBJ2-3 TRBV28 TRBD2 few TGTGCCAGCAGTCCATTAGCGGGAGTCAAGGATACGCAGTATTTT CASSPLAGVKDTQYF
TRBJ2-1 TRBV20-1 . many TGCAGTACCCGCTCGGGGGGCCGGAATGAGCAGTTCTTC CSTRSGGRNEQFF
TRBJ2-6 TRBV10-3 . . TGTGCCATCAGTGAGATACGGCTCAGGACTGGGGCCAACGTCCTGACTTTC CAISEIRLRTGANVLTF
TRBJ2-7 TRBV15 TRBD1 many TGTGCCACCAGCCCGGGACAGGGGCTCTACGAGCAGTACTTC CATSPGQGLYEQYF
TRBJ2-1 TRBV6-2/TRBV6-3 TRBD2 . TGTGCCAGCAGAGCGGGGGCCCTATCCTACAATGAGCAGTTCTTC CASRAGALSYNEQFF
TRBJ2-1 TRBV4-3 TRBD2 . TGCGCCAGCAGCCCCGAGACTAGCGGGGGGTCCTCCTACAATGAGCAGTTCTTC CASSPETSGGSSYNEQFF
TRBJ1-2 TRBV6-1 . few TGTGCCAGCAGCCCCCTGGACAGTAACTATGGCTACACCTTC CASSPLDSNYGYTF
TRBJ2-1 TRBV20-1 TRBD2 few TGCAGTGCTCCGCGGGGGGCCAATGAGCAGTTCTTC CSAPRGANEQFF
TRBJ2-1 TRBV6-2/TRBV6-3 . many TGTGCCTCTACCACGCTAGCGTACAATGAGCAGTTCTTC CASTTLAYNEQFF
TRBJ2-5 TRBV12-3/TRBV12-4 TRBD1 . TGTGCCAGCAGTTTTCCGGGACAGGTGGTAGAGACCCAGTACTTC CASSFPGQVVETQYF
TRBJ1-1 TRBV6-6 . . TGTGCCAGCAGTTACTCGATACGATATGAAGCTTTCTTT CASSYSIRYEAFF
TRBJ2-5 TRBV7-2 . few TGTGCCAGCAGCCGACAGTTCCAAGAGACCCAGTACTTC CASSRQFQETQYF
TRBJ2-2 TRBV20-1 . . TGCAGTGCTAGGGGTTTCCACAATGGGAGGACCGGGGAGCTGTTTTTT CSARGFHNGRTGELFF